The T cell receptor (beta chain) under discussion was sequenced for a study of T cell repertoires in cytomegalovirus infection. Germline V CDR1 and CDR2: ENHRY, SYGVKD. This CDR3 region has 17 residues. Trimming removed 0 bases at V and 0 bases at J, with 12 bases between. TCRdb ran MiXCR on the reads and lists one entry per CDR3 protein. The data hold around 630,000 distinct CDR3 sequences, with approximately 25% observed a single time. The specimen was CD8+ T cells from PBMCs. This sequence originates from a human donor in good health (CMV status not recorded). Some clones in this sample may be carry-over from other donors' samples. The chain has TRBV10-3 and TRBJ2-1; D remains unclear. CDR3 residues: CAISESGGKSSYNEQFF. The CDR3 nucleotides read TGTGCCATCAGTGAGTCGGGTGGGAAGAGCTCCTACAATGAGCAGTTCTTC.